This T cell receptor beta chain comes out of a study of blood T cell repertoires in COVID-19. The method was immunoSEQ multiplex PCR; TCRdb's version includes in-frame clones alone and lacks a portion of them. The sample lists 110,000 to 150,000 clones; approximately 78% were seen once. CDR3 size: 13 residues. Germline lookup yields CDR1 LGHDT and CDR2 YNNKEL (reference sequence). V dropped 1 base and J dropped 7; count of bases not matched to a gene: 4. The sample comprised PBMCs or T cells enriched from blood (not recorded which). The TCR comes from a woman aged 50 to 60 who had recovered from COVID-19. The gene calls are TRBV3-1 (or the pseudogene TRBV3-2) and TRBJ2-7, with 7 bases matching TRBD2. The CDR3 region is CASSQGREGEQYF. The CDR3 DNA sequence: TGTGCCAGCAGCCAAGGGAGGGAGGGAGAGCAGTACTTC.